This is a list of T cell receptor beta chains from one sample in a study of blood T cell repertoires in COVID-19. Profiling relied on immunoSEQ multiplex PCR, and the TCRdb table lists in-frame clones only, not all of them. In the table there are 35,000 to 45,000 clones, roughly 87% of which are singletons. The sample taken for sequencing was peripheral blood. These TCRs come from a human donor in a cohort sampled during active COVID-19. Both conserved end residues are part of each CDR3. The order of the fields is clone size, J gene, D gene, V gene, CDR3 DNA, CDR3 protein. A D gene is named only where the DNA matches it firmly. Clone size is not always given. Where it is, it says once, few, many or a class for expanded clones.

clone size: NA; J gene: TRBJ1-6; D gene: NA; V gene: TRBV19; CDR3 DNA: TGTGCCAGCTCCCCGGGCAGGGTGCACTCACCCCTCCACTTT; CDR3 protein: CASSPGRVHSPLHF
clone size: NA; J gene: TRBJ2-3; D gene: NA; V gene: TRBV7-6; CDR3 DNA: TGTGCCAGCAGCTTCCCGTTCACAGATACGCAGTATTTT; CDR3 protein: CASSFPFTDTQYF
clone size: NA; J gene: TRBJ2-2; D gene: TRBD2; V gene: TRBV5-4; CDR3 DNA: TGTGCCAGCAGCCCTGGCGGGGAGCGGGGGACGAACACCGGGGAGCTGTTTTTT; CDR3 protein: CASSPGGERGTNTGELFF
clone size: NA; J gene: TRBJ2-1; D gene: NA; V gene: TRBV3-1/TRBV3-2; CDR3 DNA: TGTGCCAGCAGCCAAGAGTTCACAGCCTACAATGAGCAGTTCTTC; CDR3 protein: CASSQEFTAYNEQFF
clone size: NA; J gene: TRBJ2-1; D gene: NA; V gene: TRBV27; CDR3 DNA: TGTGCCAGCAGTTTAGACAGATCCTACAATGAGCAGTTCTTC; CDR3 protein: CASSLDRSYNEQFF
clone size: NA; J gene: TRBJ2-7; D gene: TRBD1; V gene: TRBV12-5; CDR3 DNA: TGTGCTAGTGGTTCGACATTACAGGGGAACGAGCAGTACTTC; CDR3 protein: CASGSTLQGNEQYF
clone size: once; J gene: TRBJ2-7; D gene: NA; V gene: TRBV20-1; CDR3 DNA: TGCAGTGCTAGTTACAGGACCTACGAGCAGTACTTC; CDR3 protein: CSASYRTYEQYF
clone size: NA; J gene: TRBJ2-3; D gene: TRBD2; V gene: TRBV7-8; CDR3 DNA: TGTGCCAGCAGCGCAAAGGGAGCGGGGGGGCGGACAGATACGCAGTATTTT; CDR3 protein: CASSAKGAGGRTDTQYF
clone size: NA; J gene: TRBJ2-3; D gene: NA; V gene: TRBV5-1; CDR3 DNA: TGCGCCAGCATCGAACAGCCTATCACTTCTAGCACAGATACGCAGTATTTT; CDR3 protein: CASIEQPITSSTDTQYF
clone size: NA; J gene: TRBJ1-3; D gene: NA; V gene: TRBV5-1; CDR3 DNA: TGCGCCAGCAGCCCCAGCCCAGGTCCCTCTGGAAACACCATATATTTT; CDR3 protein: CASSPSPGPSGNTIYF
clone size: NA; J gene: TRBJ1-1; D gene: TRBD1; V gene: TRBV5-1; CDR3 DNA: TGCGCCAGCAGCCCTCAACTGACAGGGTACACTGAAGCTTTCTTT; CDR3 protein: CASSPQLTGYTEAFF
clone size: NA; J gene: TRBJ1-5; D gene: TRBD1; V gene: TRBV7-2; CDR3 DNA: TGTGCCAGCAGGCCGGGGGGACAGGGGAGAATGCCCCAGCATTTT; CDR3 protein: CASRPGGQGRMPQHF
clone size: NA; J gene: TRBJ2-1; D gene: NA; V gene: TRBV3-1/TRBV3-2; CDR3 DNA: TGTGCCAGCAGCCAAAGGAGCACGAGGGGGTCCAATGAGCAGTTCTTC; CDR3 protein: CASSQRSTRGSNEQFF
clone size: NA; J gene: TRBJ2-1; D gene: NA; V gene: TRBV19; CDR3 DNA: TGTGCCAGTAGTACCTTCTTGAGCTCCTACAATGAGCAGTTCTTC; CDR3 protein: CASSTFLSSYNEQFF
clone size: NA; J gene: TRBJ2-5; D gene: TRBD2; V gene: TRBV19; CDR3 DNA: TGTGCCAGTAGTATCGGGGGGGCACGGGGAGAGACCCAGTACTTC; CDR3 protein: CASSIGGARGETQYF
clone size: NA; J gene: TRBJ2-7; D gene: NA; V gene: TRBV13; CDR3 DNA: TGTGCCAGCAGCCCGGACAGTCGTCGGTACGAGCAGTACTTC; CDR3 protein: CASSPDSRRYEQYF
clone size: NA; J gene: TRBJ1-2; D gene: NA; V gene: TRBV2; CDR3 DNA: TGTGCCAGCAGTAACTCTGTGGGGGGCTATGGCTACACCTTC; CDR3 protein: CASSNSVGGYGYTF
clone size: NA; J gene: TRBJ2-3; D gene: NA; V gene: TRBV5-1; CDR3 DNA: TGCGCCAGCAGCCCGGGACTGGTCACAGATACGCAGTATTTT; CDR3 protein: CASSPGLVTDTQYF
clone size: NA; J gene: TRBJ2-3; D gene: NA; V gene: TRBV6-5; CDR3 DNA: TGTGCCAGCAGTTTAGCGGTTTTCACAGATACGCAGTATTTT; CDR3 protein: CASSLAVFTDTQYF
clone size: once; J gene: TRBJ2-7; D gene: NA; V gene: TRBV5-1; CDR3 DNA: TGCGCCAGCAGCTCCCAGGATCCAGTCTCCGAGCAGTACTTC; CDR3 protein: CASSSQDPVSEQYF
clone size: NA; J gene: TRBJ2-1; D gene: TRBD1; V gene: TRBV4-3; CDR3 DNA: TGCGCCAGCAGCCACCTGACAGGGGAACCTGAGCAGTTCTTC; CDR3 protein: CASSHLTGEPEQFF
clone size: once; J gene: TRBJ2-5; D gene: NA; V gene: TRBV3-1/TRBV3-2; CDR3 DNA: TGTGCCAGCAGCCAAGACGGAGAGACCCAGTACTTC; CDR3 protein: CASSQDGETQYF
clone size: NA; J gene: TRBJ2-7; D gene: TRBD2; V gene: TRBV6-2/TRBV6-3; CDR3 DNA: TGTGCCAGCAGTTGGCCGGGGGGGGCTCGGGAGCAGTACTTC; CDR3 protein: CASSWPGGAREQYF
clone size: once; J gene: TRBJ1-1; D gene: TRBD1; V gene: TRBV5-6; CDR3 DNA: TGTGCCAGCAGCTTTGGACAGGGTCGGGAAGCTTTCTTT; CDR3 protein: CASSFGQGREAFF
clone size: NA; J gene: TRBJ1-4; D gene: TRBD1; V gene: TRBV6-2/TRBV6-3; CDR3 DNA: TGTGCCAGCAGTAAGGACAGGAGGTGGTTTAATGAAAAACTGTTTTTT; CDR3 protein: CASSKDRRWFNEKLFF
clone size: NA; J gene: TRBJ1-3; D gene: TRBD1; V gene: TRBV12-5; CDR3 DNA: TGTGCTAGTGGTTTGGGGACAGGCCCTGGAAACACCATATATTTT; CDR3 protein: CASGLGTGPGNTIYF
clone size: few; J gene: TRBJ2-5; D gene: NA; V gene: TRBV2; CDR3 DNA: TGTGCCAGCAGCCCGTGGCAGGTAGAGACCCAGTACTTC; CDR3 protein: CASSPWQVETQYF
clone size: NA; J gene: TRBJ1-3; D gene: TRBD1; V gene: TRBV5-6; CDR3 DNA: TGTGCCAGCAGCCCCGACAGGGGCTCTGGAAACACCATATATTTT; CDR3 protein: CASSPDRGSGNTIYF
clone size: NA; J gene: TRBJ2-7; D gene: NA; V gene: TRBV5-6; CDR3 DNA: TGTGCCAGCAGCAGGGACTTGCCCCTGCAGTACTTC; CDR3 protein: CASSRDLPLQYF
clone size: once; J gene: TRBJ2-3; D gene: TRBD2; V gene: TRBV25-1; CDR3 DNA: TGTGCCACCGCCACTAGCGGGATCACAGATACGCAGTATTTT; CDR3 protein: CATATSGITDTQYF
clone size: NA; J gene: TRBJ2-7; D gene: TRBD2; V gene: TRBV19; CDR3 DNA: TGTGCCAGTAGTATCGGGGCTAGCGGGAGACGTCTGGGGGAGCAGTACTTC; CDR3 protein: CASSIGASGRRLGEQYF
clone size: NA; J gene: TRBJ2-3; D gene: TRBD1; V gene: TRBV4-3; CDR3 DNA: TGCGCCAGCAGCCTATACAGGGGGCAAGCAGATGCGCAGTATTTT; CDR3 protein: CASSLYRGQADAQYF
clone size: NA; J gene: TRBJ2-7; D gene: NA; V gene: TRBV4-3; CDR3 DNA: TGCGCCAGCAGCCAACAGGGTCGCGAGCAGTACTTC; CDR3 protein: CASSQQGREQYF
clone size: NA; J gene: TRBJ1-6; D gene: NA; V gene: TRBV2; CDR3 DNA: TGTGCCAGCAGTGGCGGCAGGGGATACTCACCCCTCCACTTT; CDR3 protein: CASSGGRGYSPLHF
clone size: NA; J gene: TRBJ2-2; D gene: NA; V gene: TRBV27; CDR3 DNA: TGTGCCAGCAGTTCCTACAGGGTGAACACCGGGGAGCTGTTTTTT; CDR3 protein: CASSSYRVNTGELFF
clone size: NA; J gene: TRBJ1-1; D gene: NA; V gene: TRBV14; CDR3 DNA: TGTGCCAGCAGCCAAGGAGCAATGAGACTGACGAACACTGAAGCTTTCTTT; CDR3 protein: CASSQGAMRLTNTEAFF
clone size: NA; J gene: TRBJ1-2; D gene: TRBD1; V gene: TRBV2; CDR3 DNA: TGTGCCAGCAGACGAACAGGGGAGGACTATGGCTACACCTTC; CDR3 protein: CASRRTGEDYGYTF